This T cell receptor beta chain came from a study of cytomegalovirus exposure and HLA in healthy donors. Findings and limits, study-wide: Sequencing likely produced, as an artifact, a cluster of highly shared sequence variants. Presence/absence results assume similar sequencing depth per donor, which may not hold. The authors later found TCR association rates varying by HLA locus, with DRB1 most and HLA-C fewest.

CDR1 is MDHEN and CDR2 is SYDVKM in the germline V gene. The CDR3 extends over 12 amino acids. V shed 3 bases and J shed 7 bases, with 10 bases lying between them. The PCR used 60 Vbeta and 13 Jbeta primers. Sequencing used immunoSEQ multiplex PCR; TCRdb keeps in-frame clones, though not all of them. This sample yields roughly 120,000 clones, of which around four fifths are seen a single time; around 11% belongs to the top ten. Comments on this clone: Its target is unknown.

At sampling all donors were nominally healthy, likely with unrecorded immune exposures. The chain carries TRBV28 and TRBJ2-7, with D uncertain. This sequence originates from a male donor in good health and CMV-seropositive. The sequenced sample was PBMCs. The CDR3 DNA is TGTGCCAGCAGTTTGTTCCAGGAAGAGCAGTACTTC. It codes for CASSLFQEEQYF.